The 11 T cell receptor beta chains given below trace back to one sample, sequenced in a study of blood T cell repertoires in COVID-19. Clones were sequenced by immunoSEQ multiplex PCR, and TCRdb holds only the in-frame ones, with some missing. The sample yields tens of thousands of clones, 65% to 85% seen once. The specimen sequenced was peripheral blood. These receptors came from a man in his 70s with COVID-19, enrolled during active disease.

The chain joins TRBV5-1 to TRBJ2-7; 10 bases fit TRBD1. Germline CDR1 is SGHRS and CDR2 is YFSETQ. The CDR3 runs to 14 residues. The trim removed 3 bases at V and 6 bases at J, leaving 6 bases unmatched. Written as DNA, the CDR3 is TGCGCCAGCAGCTGGGACAGGGGAGCCGCCGAGCAGTACTTC. This translates into CASSWDRGAAEQYF.

This rearrangement joins TRBV28 to TRBJ1-1; D remains unclear. CDR1 is MDHEN and CDR2 is SYDVKM in the germline V gene. This CDR3 is built from 13 residues. V lost 2 bases to trimming and J lost 0 bases, with 4 bases between them. In DNA form, the CDR3 reads TGTGCCAGCAGTTTAACGGTGAACACTGAAGCTTTCTTT. Its protein is CASSLTVNTEAFF.

CDR3 sequence reads: CASSQNRGRSGEAFF. DNA for the CDR3: TGCGCCAGCAGCCAGAACAGGGGGCGTTCTGGTGAAGCTTTCTTT. The V gene is TRBV4-3, the J gene TRBJ1-1, with 9 bases lining up with TRBD1. This CDR3 contains 15 residues. The germline CDR1 and CDR2 sequences are LGHNA and YSLEER. With V trimmed by 3 bases and J by 7 bases, 9 bases remained unmatched.

This clone occurred once. This chain connects TRBV27 to TRBJ2-1, with 7 nucleotides matching TRBD1. CDR3 length equals 16 residues. Per the germline V gene, CDR1 is MNHEY and CDR2 is SMNVEV (reference sequence). Trimming took 6 bases from V and 2 from J; bases not matched to a gene: 10. For the CDR3, the DNA is TGTGCCAGCAGGCAAACCGGGACAGTTACCTACAATGAGCAGTTCTTC. This translates into CASRQTGTVTYNEQFF.

This clone was counted a few times. CDR3 residues: CASSPQTSRSSYNEQFF. In DNA form, the CDR3 reads TGTGCCAGCAGCCCCCAGACTAGCAGGAGCTCCTACAATGAGCAGTTCTTC. V usage is TRBV9 and J usage is TRBJ2-1; TRBD2 agrees at 7 bases. The V segment lost 4 bases and the J segment 0 bases; nucleotides outside the gene matches: 10. CDR3 length: 17 amino acids. Per germline, CDR1 SGDLS and CDR2 YYNGEE.

V is TRBV29-1 and J is TRBJ1-1; D is perhaps TRBD1 (5 bases). CDR1 and CDR2 (germline): SQVTM, ANQGSEA. Trimming left V 4 bases short and J 2 bases short, with 8 bases between. The CDR3 sequence is 12 residues long. The CDR3 sequence: CSVVGVNTEAFF. CDR3 coding DNA: TGCAGCGTTGTAGGGGTCAACACTGAAGCTTTCTTT.

The rearrangement links TRBV28 to TRBJ2-1, with TRBD2 identical over 12 bases. The V gene end was trimmed by 8 bases and the J gene end by 6 bases; junction bases not matched to a gene: 5. The CDR3 totals 14 residues. Germline V lookup: CDR1 MDHEN, CDR2 SYDVKM. The CDR3 DNA reads TGTGCCAGCCGACTAGCGGGAGATTTCAATGAGCAGTTCTTC. Its protein product is CASRLAGDFNEQFF.

V and J are TRBV5-1 and TRBJ2-2; the D gene is possibly TRBD1 (5 bases). This CDR3 has 12 amino acids. Germline CDR1 is SGHRS and CDR2 is YFSETQ. V was clipped by 4 bases and J by 11 bases, with 12 bases between them. CDR3 sequence (DNA): TGCGCCAGCAGCGTTATTGACAGAGAGCTGTTTTTT. Amino acids: CASSVIDRELFF.

This clone was counted a few times. The V gene is TRBV6-5, the J gene TRBJ2-3; D is ambiguous. Germline V CDR1 and CDR2: MNHEY, SVGAGI. The CDR3 is 12 amino acids. V lost 5 bases, J lost 6 bases, and 9 bases lay in between. CDR3 sequence: CASSPREDTQYF. In DNA form, the CDR3 reads TGTGCCAGCAGTCCCCGTGAGGATACGCAGTATTTT.

This rearrangement joins TRBV4-2 to TRBJ2-5; D possibly corresponds to TRBD2 (7 bases). The CDR3 runs to 16 residues. In germline, CDR1 is LGHNA, CDR2 YNFKEQ. V was clipped by 4 bases and J by 4 bases, with 19 bases between them. For the CDR3, the DNA is TGTGCCAGCAGCCCCGTGGGGGGGGCGAGGAGAGAGACCCAGTACTTC. This sequence encodes CASSPVGGARRETQYF.

The chain links TRBV6-2 or TRBV6-3 to TRBJ1-3; unclear D gene. This CDR3 has 13 residues. Trimming left V 5 bases short and J 2 bases short, with 7 bases between. Germline V gene data show CDR1 as MNHEY and CDR2 as SVGEGT. The CDR3 DNA is TGTGCCAGCAGTCCCGGGACTGGAAACACCATATATTTT. This gives the protein CASSPGTGNTIYF.